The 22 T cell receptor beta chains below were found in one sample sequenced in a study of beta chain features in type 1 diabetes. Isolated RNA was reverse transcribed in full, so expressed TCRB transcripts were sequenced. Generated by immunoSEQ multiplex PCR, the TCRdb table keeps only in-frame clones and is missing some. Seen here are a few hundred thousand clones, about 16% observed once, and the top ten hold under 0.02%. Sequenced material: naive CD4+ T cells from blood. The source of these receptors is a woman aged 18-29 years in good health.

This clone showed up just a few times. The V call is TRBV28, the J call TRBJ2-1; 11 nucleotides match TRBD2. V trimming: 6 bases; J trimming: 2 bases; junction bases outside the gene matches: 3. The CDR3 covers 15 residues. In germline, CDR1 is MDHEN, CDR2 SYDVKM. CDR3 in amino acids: CASRLSGRAYNEQFF. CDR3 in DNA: TGTGCCAGCAGACTTAGCGGGAGGGCCTACAATGAGCAGTTCTTC.

As DNA, the CDR3 is TGTGCCAGTAGTATAAAGAGCTCCTACAATGAGCAGTTCTTC. Translation gives CASSIKSSYNEQFF. This chain connects TRBV19 to TRBJ2-1; D is uncertain. The CDR3 has 14 residues. V dropped 2 bases and J dropped 0 bases, with 5 bases sitting between them. Germline CDR1 is LNHDA and CDR2 is SQIVND (reference sequence).

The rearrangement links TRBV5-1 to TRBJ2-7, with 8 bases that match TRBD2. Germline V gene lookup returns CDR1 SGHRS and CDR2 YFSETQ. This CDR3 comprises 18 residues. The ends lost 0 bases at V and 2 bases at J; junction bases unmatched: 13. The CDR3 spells CASSLGGLAGLGTYEQYF. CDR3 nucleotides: TGCGCCAGCAGCTTGGGGGGACTCGCGGGACTAGGAACCTACGAGCAGTACTTC.

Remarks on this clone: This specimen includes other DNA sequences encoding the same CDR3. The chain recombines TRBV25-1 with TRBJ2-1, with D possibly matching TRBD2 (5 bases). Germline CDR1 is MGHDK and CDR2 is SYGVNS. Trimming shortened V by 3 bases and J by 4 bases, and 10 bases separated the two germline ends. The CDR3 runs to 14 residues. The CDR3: CASSEGGSYNEQFF. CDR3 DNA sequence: TGTGCCAGCAGTGAGGGTGGGAGTTACAATGAGCAGTTCTTC. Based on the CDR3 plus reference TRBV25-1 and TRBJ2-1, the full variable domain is EADIYQTPRYLVIGTGKKITLECSQTMGHDKMYWYQQDPGMELHLIHYSYGVNSTEKGDLSSESTVSRIRTEHFPLTLESARPSHTSQYLCASSEGGSYNEQFFGPGTRLTVL.

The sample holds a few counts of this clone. As DNA, the CDR3 is TGTGCCAGCAGGATTACAGGGGGGGACACTGAAGCTTTCTTT. This encodes CASRITGGDTEAFF. This sequence joins TRBV6-6 and TRBJ1-1; 8 positions match TRBD1. With V trimmed by 6 bases and J by 3 bases, 6 bases remained unmatched. The CDR3 is made up of 14 amino acids. CDR1 and CDR2 (germline): MNHNY, SVGAGI (reference sequence).

The CDR3 protein is CASSYSGQGKQPQHF. The DNA of the CDR3 is TGTGCCAGCAGTTACTCTGGACAGGGAAAGCAGCCCCAGCATTTT. This chain joins TRBV6-5 and TRBJ1-5; 8 nucleotides line up with TRBD1. There are 15 residues in the CDR3. The germline gives CDR1 MNHEY, CDR2 SVGAGI. Losses at the gene ends were 0 bases for V and 7 bases for J; bases not matched to a gene: 5.

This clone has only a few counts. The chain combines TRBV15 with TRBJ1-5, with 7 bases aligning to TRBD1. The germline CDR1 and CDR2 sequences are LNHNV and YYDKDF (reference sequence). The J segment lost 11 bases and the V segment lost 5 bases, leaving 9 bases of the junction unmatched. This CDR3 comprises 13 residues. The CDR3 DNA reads TGTGCCACCAGCTCCGACAGGGCGATAGCCCAGCATTTT. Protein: CATSSDRAIAQHF.

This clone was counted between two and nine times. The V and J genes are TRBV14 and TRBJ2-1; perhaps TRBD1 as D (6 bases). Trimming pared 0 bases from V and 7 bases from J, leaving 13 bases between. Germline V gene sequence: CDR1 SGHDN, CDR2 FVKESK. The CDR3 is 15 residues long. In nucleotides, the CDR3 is TGTGCCAGCAGCCAAGATTTAGGCCAGGGGAATGAGCAGTTCTTC. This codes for CASSQDLGQGNEQFF.

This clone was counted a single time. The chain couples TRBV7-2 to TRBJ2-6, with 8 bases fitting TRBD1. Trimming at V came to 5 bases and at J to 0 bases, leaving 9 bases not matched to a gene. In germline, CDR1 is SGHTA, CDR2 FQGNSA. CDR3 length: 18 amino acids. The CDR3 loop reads CASSPDRGGHSGANVLTF. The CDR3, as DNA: TGTGCCAGCAGCCCCGACAGGGGTGGCCACTCTGGGGCCAACGTCCTGACTTTC.

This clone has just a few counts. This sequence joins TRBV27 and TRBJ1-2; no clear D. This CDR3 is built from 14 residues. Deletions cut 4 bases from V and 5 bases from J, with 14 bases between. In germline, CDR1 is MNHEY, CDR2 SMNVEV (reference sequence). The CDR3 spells CASSSAGVEYGYTF. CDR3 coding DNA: TGTGCCAGCAGTTCCGCGGGAGTCGAGTATGGCTACACCTTC.

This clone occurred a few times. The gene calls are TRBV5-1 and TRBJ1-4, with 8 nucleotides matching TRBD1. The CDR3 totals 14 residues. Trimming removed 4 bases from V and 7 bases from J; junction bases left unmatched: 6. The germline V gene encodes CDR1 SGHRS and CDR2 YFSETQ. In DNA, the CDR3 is TGCGCCAGCAGCACCGGACAGGGACGTGAAAAACTGTTTTTT. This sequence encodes CASSTGQGREKLFF. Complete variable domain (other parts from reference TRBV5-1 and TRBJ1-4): KAGVTQTPRYLIKTRGQQVTLSCSPISGHRSVSWYQQTPGQGLQFLFEYFSETQRNKGNFPGRFSGRQFSNSRSEMNVSTLELGDSALYLCASSTGQGREKLFFGSGTQLSVL.

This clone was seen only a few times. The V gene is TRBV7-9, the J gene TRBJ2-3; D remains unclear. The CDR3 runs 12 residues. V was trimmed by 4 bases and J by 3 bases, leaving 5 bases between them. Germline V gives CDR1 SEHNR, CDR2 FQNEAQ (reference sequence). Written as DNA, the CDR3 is TGTGCCAGCAGCTACGAGACAGATACGCAGTATTTT. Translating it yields CASSYETDTQYF.

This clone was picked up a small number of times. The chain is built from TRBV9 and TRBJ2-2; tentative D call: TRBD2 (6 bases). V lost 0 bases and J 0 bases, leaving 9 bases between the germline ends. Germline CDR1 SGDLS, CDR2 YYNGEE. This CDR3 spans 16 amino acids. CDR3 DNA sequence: TGTGCCAGCAGCGTAGGGGCTAGCGCGAACACCGGGGAGCTGTTTTTT. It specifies CASSVGASANTGELFF.

The CDR3 DNA reads as TGTGCCAGCAGATTCCAGGGGAATCAGCCCCAGCATTTT. Protein: CASRFQGNQPQHF. The gene calls are TRBV28 and TRBJ1-5, with D maybe TRBD1 (6 bases). The CDR3 contains 13 residues. V lost 6 bases and J 4 bases, leaving 10 bases between the germline ends. Germline CDR1 MDHEN, CDR2 SYDVKM.

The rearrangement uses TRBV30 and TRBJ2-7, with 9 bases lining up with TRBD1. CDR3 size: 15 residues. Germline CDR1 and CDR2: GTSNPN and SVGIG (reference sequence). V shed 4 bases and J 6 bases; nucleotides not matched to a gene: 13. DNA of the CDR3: TGTGCCTGGAAAAACCGAAGGGACAGGGTCGGCGAGCAGTACTTC. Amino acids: CAWKNRRDRVGEQYF.

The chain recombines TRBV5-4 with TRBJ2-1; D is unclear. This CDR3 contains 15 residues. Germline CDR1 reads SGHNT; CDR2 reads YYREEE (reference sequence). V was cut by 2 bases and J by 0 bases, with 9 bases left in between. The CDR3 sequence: CASSLGVSSYNEQFF. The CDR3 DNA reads TGTGCCAGCAGCTTAGGAGTCAGCTCCTACAATGAGCAGTTCTTC.

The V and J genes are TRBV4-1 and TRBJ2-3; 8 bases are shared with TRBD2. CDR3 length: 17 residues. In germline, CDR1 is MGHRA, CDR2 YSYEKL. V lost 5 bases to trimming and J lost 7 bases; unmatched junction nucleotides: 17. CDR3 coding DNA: TGCGCCAGCAGCACGCGGACTAGCCGCGTGTCGGTGAATACGCAGTATTTT. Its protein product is CASSTRTSRVSVNTQYF.

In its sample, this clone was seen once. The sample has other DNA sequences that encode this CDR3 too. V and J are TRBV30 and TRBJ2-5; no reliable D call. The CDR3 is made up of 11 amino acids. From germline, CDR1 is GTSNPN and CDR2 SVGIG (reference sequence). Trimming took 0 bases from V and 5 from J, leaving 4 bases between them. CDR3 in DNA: TGTGCCTGGAGTGTATCGGAGACCCAGTACTTC. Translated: CAWSVSETQYF.

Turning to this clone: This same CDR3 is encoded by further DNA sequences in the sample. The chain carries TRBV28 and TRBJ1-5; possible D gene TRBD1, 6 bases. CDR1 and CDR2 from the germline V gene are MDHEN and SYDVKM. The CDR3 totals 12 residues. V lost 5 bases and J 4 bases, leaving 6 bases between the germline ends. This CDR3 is CASSQGNQPQHF. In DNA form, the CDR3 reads TGTGCCAGCAGTCAGGGGAATCAGCCCCAGCATTTT.

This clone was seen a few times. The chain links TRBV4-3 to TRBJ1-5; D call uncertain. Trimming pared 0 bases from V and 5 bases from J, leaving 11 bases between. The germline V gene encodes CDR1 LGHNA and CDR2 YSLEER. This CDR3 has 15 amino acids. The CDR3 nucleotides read TGCGCCAGCAGCCAAGATCTTGCGGGAGATCAGCCCCAGCATTTT. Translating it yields CASSQDLAGDQPQHF.

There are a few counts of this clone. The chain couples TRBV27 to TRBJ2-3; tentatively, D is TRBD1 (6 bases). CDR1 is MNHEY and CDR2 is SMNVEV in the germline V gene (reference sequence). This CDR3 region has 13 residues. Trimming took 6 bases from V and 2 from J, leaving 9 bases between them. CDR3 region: CASSRTDTDTQYF. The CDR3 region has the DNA TGTGCCAGCAGCAGGACAGACACAGATACGCAGTATTTT.

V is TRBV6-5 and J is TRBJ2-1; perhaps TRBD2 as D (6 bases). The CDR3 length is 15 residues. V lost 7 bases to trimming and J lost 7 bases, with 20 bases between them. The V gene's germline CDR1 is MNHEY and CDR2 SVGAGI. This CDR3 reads CASTSGTSNANEQFF. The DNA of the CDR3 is TGTGCCAGCACCTCCGGGACTTCGAATGCGAATGAGCAGTTCTTC.